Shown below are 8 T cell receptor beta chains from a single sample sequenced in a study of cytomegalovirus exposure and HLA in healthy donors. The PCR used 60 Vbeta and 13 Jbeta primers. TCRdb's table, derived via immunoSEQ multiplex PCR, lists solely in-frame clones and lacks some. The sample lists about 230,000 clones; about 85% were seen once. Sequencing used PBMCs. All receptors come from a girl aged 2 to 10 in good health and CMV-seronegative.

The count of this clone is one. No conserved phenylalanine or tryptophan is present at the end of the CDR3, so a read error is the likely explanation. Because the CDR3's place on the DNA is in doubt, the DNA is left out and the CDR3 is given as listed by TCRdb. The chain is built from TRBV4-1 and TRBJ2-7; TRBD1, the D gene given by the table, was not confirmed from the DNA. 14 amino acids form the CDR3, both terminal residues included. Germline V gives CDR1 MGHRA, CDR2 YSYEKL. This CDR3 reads CASSQDLLAGQPHI.

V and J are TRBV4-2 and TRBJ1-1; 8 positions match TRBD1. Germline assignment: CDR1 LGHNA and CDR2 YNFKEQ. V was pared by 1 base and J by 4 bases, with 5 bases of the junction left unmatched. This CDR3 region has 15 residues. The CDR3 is CASSQGQGAATEAFF. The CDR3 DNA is TGTGCCAGCAGCCAAGGGCAGGGGGCGGCCACTGAAGCTTTCTTT.

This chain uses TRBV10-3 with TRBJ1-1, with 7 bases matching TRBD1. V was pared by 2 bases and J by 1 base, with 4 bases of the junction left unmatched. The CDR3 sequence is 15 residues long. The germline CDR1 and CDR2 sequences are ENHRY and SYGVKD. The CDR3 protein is CAISETGTANTEAFF. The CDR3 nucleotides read TGTGCCATCAGTGAGACCGGGACAGCGAACACTGAAGCTTTCTTT.

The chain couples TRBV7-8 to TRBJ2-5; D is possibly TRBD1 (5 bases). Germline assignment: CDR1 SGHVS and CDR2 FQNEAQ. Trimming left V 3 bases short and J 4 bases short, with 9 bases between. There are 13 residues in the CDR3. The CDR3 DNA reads TGTGCCAGCAGCTTTGGGGCAACAGAGACCCAGTACTTC. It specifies CASSFGATETQYF.

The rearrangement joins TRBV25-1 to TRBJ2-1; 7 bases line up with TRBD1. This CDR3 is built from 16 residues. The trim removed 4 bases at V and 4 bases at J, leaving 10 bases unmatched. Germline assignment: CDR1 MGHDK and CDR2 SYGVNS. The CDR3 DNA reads TGTGCCAGCAGTGCCCCCTCAGGGGGTACTTACAATGAGCAGTTCTTC. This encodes CASSAPSGGTYNEQFF.

CDR3 sequence: CASSAGTSASYNEQFF. The DNA of the CDR3 is TGTGCCAGCAGCGCGGGGACTAGCGCGTCCTACAATGAGCAGTTCTTC. V and J are TRBV11-2 and TRBJ2-1; 10 bases are a match to TRBD2. In germline, CDR1 is SGHAT, CDR2 FQNNGV. The CDR3 has 16 residues. J gave up 1 base and V 5 bases, and 5 bases lay outside the gene matches.

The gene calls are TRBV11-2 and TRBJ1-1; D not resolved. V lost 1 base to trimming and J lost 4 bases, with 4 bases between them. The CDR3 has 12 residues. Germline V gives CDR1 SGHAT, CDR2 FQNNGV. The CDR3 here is CASSLASTEAFF. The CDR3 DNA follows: TGTGCCAGCAGCTTAGCTAGCACTGAAGCTTTCTTT.

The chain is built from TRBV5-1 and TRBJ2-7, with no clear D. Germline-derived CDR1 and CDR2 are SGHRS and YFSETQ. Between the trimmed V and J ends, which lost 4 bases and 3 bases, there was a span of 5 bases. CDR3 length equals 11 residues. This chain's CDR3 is CASSVNYEQYF. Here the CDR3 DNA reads TGCGCCAGCAGCGTCAACTACGAGCAGTACTTC.